The next 9 T cell receptor beta chains were all read from a single sample in a study of T cells expressing NK-cell markers. Following a re-call of the 5' RACE reads, TCRdb has one entry per CDR3 protein and lacks DNA. Its table lists a few hundred thousand distinct CDR3 sequences. The sequenced material came from blood T cells: a sorted CD56 or NKG2C T cell subset, CD4+ or CD8+ T cells, or bulk PBMC T cells (not recorded which). The receptors were sampled from a man aged 18-30 years in good health.

J is TRBJ2-1 and V is TRBV4-2; TCRdb's D call, TRBD1, is unchecked because there is no DNA. The germline gives CDR1 LGHNA, CDR2 YNFKEQ. The CDR3 length is 13 residues. Here the CDR3 reads CASSRGSASEQFF.

J is TRBJ2-1 and V is TRBV5-6; checking the TCRdb D call of TRBD2 is not possible without DNA. The CDR3 contains 12 residues. Germline V lookup: CDR1 SGHDT, CDR2 YYEEEE. CDR3 sequence: CASSMGPREQFF.

This chain connects TRBV12-3 or TRBV12-4 to TRBJ1-6; TCRdb indicates TRBD1, and absent DNA this call remains unverified. The length of the CDR3 is 17 residues. CDR3 residues: CASSLRTGVRSGSPLHF.

The chain recombines TRBV15 with TRBJ2-1. Germline V gene lookup returns CDR1 LNHNV and CDR2 YYDKDF (reference sequence). The CDR3 sequence is 12 residues long. The chain's CDR3 is CATSSTMIEQFF.

V gene TRBV5-1 combines with J gene TRBJ2-2; TCRdb's assignment of TRBD2 cannot be checked, as there is no DNA. Germline V lookup: CDR1 SGHRS, CDR2 YFSETQ. The CDR3 length is 18 residues. The CDR3 loop reads CASRSVVGLAGNTGELFF.

The gene calls are TRBV12-3 or TRBV12-4 and TRBJ2-1; there is no DNA to check the TCRdb D call of TRBD1. The CDR3 contains 18 residues. CDR3 loop: CASSPRSDSRRSYNEQFF.

V gene TRBV27 combines with J gene TRBJ2-3; TCRdb proposes TRBD1, but this gene call is untestable without DNA. Germline CDR1 and CDR2: MNHEY and SMNVEV (reference sequence). This CDR3 is built from 14 residues. CDR3: CASSFWGQTDTQYF.

The J gene is TRBJ2-3, the V gene TRBV29-1. The germline V gene has CDR1 SQVTM and CDR2 ANQGSEA. The CDR3 spans 16 residues. CDR3 loop: CSVEMVVGSSTDTQYF.

The chain employs TRBV12-3 or TRBV12-4 and TRBJ2-1; TCRdb picks TRBD1, but there is no DNA to check that call. This CDR3 has 15 amino acids. This CDR3 is CASSPGRGSYNEQFF.